This TCR beta chain derives from a study of blood T cells in healthy people across ages. Primed by a sample-barcoded 5' primer and a J-beta primer mix, a second PCR proceeded for roughly 7 to 12 cycles. TCRdb itself ran the 5' RACE reads through MiXCR, one entry per CDR3 protein. The sample carries 1.5 million to 2 million distinct CDR3 sequences, less than 50% recorded once. This clonotype turned up a few times. One junction end does not reproduce the germline sequence, and a read error may be involved. CDR1 and CDR2 from the germline V gene are ENHRY and SYGVKD. CDR3 length: 13 amino acids. Sequencing was performed on blood. This receptor was obtained from a middle-aged woman in good health. This chain connects TRBV10-3 to TRBJ2-1; no definite D call. CDR3 sequence (DNA): TGTGCCATCAGTGACATGATGGGCGATGAGCAGTTCTTT. This gives the protein CAISDMMGDEQFF.